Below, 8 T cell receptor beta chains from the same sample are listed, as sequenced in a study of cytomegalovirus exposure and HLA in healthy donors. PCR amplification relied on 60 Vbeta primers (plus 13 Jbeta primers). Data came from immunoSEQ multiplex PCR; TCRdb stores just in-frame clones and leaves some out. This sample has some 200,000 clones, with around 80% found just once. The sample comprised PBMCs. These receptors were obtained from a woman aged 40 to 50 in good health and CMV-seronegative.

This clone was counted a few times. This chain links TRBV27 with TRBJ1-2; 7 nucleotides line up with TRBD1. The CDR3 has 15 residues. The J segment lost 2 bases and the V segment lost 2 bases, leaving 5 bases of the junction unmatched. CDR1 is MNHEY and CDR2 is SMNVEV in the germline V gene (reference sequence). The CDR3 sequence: CASSLTGQENYGYTF. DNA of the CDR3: TGTGCCAGCAGTTTAACCGGACAGGAGAACTATGGCTACACCTTC.

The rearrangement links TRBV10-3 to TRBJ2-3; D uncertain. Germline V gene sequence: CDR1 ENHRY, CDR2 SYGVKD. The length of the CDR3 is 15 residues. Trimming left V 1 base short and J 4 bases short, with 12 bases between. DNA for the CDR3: TGTGCCATCAGTGAGTTGTTGTTACGGGCAGATACGCAGTATTTT. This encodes CAISELLLRADTQYF.

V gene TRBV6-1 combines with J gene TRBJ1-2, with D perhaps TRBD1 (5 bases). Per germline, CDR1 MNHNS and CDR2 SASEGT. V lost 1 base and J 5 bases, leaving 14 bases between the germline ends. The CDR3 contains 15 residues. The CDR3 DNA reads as TGTGCCAGCAGTGAAGTATTTGGGGCGGGATATGGCTACACCTTC. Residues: CASSEVFGAGYGYTF.

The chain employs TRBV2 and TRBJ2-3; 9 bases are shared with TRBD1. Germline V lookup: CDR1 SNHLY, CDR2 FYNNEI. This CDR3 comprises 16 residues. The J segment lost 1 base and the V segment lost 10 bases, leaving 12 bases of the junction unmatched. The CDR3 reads CATNTWTGAGTDTQYF. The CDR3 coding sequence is TGTGCCACCAATACCTGGACAGGGGCAGGCACAGATACGCAGTATTTT.

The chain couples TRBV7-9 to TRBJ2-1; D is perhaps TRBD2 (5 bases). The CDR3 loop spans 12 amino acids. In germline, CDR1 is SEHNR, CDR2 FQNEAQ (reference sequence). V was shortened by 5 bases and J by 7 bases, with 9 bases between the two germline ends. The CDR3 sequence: CASSQLVNEQFF. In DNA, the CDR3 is TGTGCCAGCAGCCAACTAGTAAATGAGCAGTTCTTC.

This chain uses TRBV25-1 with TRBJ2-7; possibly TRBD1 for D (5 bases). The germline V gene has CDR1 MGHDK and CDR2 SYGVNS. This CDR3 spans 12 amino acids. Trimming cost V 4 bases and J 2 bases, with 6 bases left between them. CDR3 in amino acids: CASSARAYEQYF. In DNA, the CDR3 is TGTGCCAGCAGTGCCAGGGCCTACGAGCAGTACTTC.

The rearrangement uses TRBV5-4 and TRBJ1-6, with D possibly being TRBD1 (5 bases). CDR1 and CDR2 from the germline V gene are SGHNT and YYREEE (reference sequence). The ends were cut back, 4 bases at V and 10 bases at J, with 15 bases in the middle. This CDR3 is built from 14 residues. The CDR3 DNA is TGTGCCAGCAGCGTCGGACACCCCAGCTCACCCCTCCACTTT. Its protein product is CASSVGHPSSPLHF. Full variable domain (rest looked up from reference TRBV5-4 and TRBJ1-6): ETGVTQSPTHLIKTRGQQVTLRCSSQSGHNTVSWYQQALGQGPQFIFQYYREEENGRGNFPPRFSGLQFPNYSSELNVNALELDDSALYLCASSVGHPSSPLHFGNGTRLTVT.

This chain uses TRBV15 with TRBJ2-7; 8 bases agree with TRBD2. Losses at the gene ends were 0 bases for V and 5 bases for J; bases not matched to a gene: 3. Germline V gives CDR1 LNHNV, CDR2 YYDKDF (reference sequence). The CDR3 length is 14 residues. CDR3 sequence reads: CATSREVAGNEQYF. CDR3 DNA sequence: TGTGCCACCAGCAGAGAAGTAGCGGGGAACGAGCAGTACTTC. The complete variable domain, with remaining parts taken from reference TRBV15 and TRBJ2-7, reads DAMVIQNPRYQVTQFGKPVTLSCSQTLNHNVMYWYQQKSSQAPKLLFHYYDKDFNNEADTPDNFQSRRPNTSFCFLDIRSPGLGDTAMYLCATSREVAGNEQYFGPGTRLTVT.